This TCR beta chain was documented in a study of T cells in Graves' hyperthyroidism and ophthalmopathy. V lost 2 bases and J 7 bases, leaving 20 bases between the germline ends. Germline CDR1 DFQATT, CDR2 SNEGSKA (reference sequence). CDR3 length equals 15 residues. This clonotype appeared a few times. The investigators amplified TCR beta CDR3 regions from RNA transcripts. The HTBI set primed first-round TCR CDR3 RT-PCR. MiXCR, applied by TCRdb to the multiplex PCR reads, yields one record per CDR3 protein. Among about 330,000 distinct CDR3 sequences listed, about an eighth were seen once. Sequenced sample: blood. The chain uses TRBV20-1 and TRBJ1-2, with TRBD1 as a possible D gene (5 bases). This sequence originates from a woman aged 40 to 50 with Graves' ophthalmopathy. DNA of the CDR3: TGCAGTGCTAGACCTCACAGGAAGTTAGAACCTGGCTACACCTTC. Amino acids: CSARPHRKLEPGYTF.